The 31 T cell receptor beta chains in this list originate from one sample, sequenced in a study of T cell repertoires in cytomegalovirus infection. Via MiXCR, TCRdb re-called the reads, giving one row per CDR3 protein. The table includes approximately 110,000 distinct CDR3 sequences, about 30% detected once. The antigens these receptors bind are not known. Sequences were derived from CD8+ T cells from cultured PBMCs, sampled from culture after CMV antigen stimulation. The receptors here all came from a human donor in good health (CMV status not recorded). Some clones in this sample may be carry-over from other donors' samples.

The chain carries TRBV19 and TRBJ2-7; 7 nucleotides align to TRBD1. The CDR3 is 14 residues long. Germline CDR1 reads LNHDA; CDR2 reads SQIVND (reference sequence). V lost 3 bases and J lost 3; bases outside the gene matches: 5. The CDR3 is CASSIIGGFYEQYF. The CDR3 DNA sequence: TGTGCCAGTAGTATTATAGGGGGCTTCTACGAGCAGTACTTC.

In its sample, this clonotype was seen a few times. This chain uses TRBV2 with TRBJ2-1; D ambiguous. Germline V gene data show CDR1 as SNHLY and CDR2 as FYNNEI. The CDR3 totals 12 residues. V shed 4 bases and J shed 6 bases, with 7 bases lying between them. CDR3 DNA: TGTGCCAGCAGTGGGGCAGTCAATGAGCAGTTCTTC. It codes for CASSGAVNEQFF.

V usage is TRBV7-6 and J usage is TRBJ2-3; D gene unclear. The CDR3 covers 16 residues. Trimming shortened V by 1 base and J by 4 bases, and 15 bases separated the two germline ends. CDR1 and CDR2 (germline): SGHVS, FNYEAQ. The DNA for the CDR3 is TGTGCCAGCAGCTTAGTCCTCAATCCGACGGCAGATACGCAGTATTTT. Protein product: CASSLVLNPTADTQYF.

At least ten counts were recorded for this clonotype. The V gene is TRBV11-1, the J gene TRBJ2-7; the D gene is possibly TRBD1 (6 bases). Germline values: CDR1 SGHAT, CDR2 FQDESV (reference sequence). The CDR3 is 16 residues long. Trimming pared 0 bases from V and 3 bases from J, leaving 15 bases between. The CDR3 here is CASSLASTGSNYEQYF. Written as DNA, the CDR3 is TGTGCCAGCAGCTTAGCGTCCACAGGGTCGAACTACGAGCAGTACTTC. The complete variable domain, with remaining parts taken from reference TRBV11-1 and TRBJ2-7, reads EAEVAQSPRYKITEKSQAVAFWCDPISGHATLYWYRQILGQGPELLVQFQDESVVDDSQLPKDRFSAERLKGVDSTLKIQPAELGDSAMYLCASSLASTGSNYEQYFGPGTRLTVT.

The gene calls are TRBV7-2 and TRBJ1-4, with 10 bases that match TRBD1. V shed 5 bases and J 6 bases; nucleotides not matched to a gene: 3. The CDR3 totals 14 residues. Per germline, CDR1 SGHTA and CDR2 FQGNSA. CDR3 sequence: CASSDRGLDEKLFF. For the CDR3, the DNA is TGTGCCAGCAGCGACAGGGGGCTTGATGAAAAACTGTTTTTT.

In regard to this clonotype: A much larger clone sits a single nucleotide away, making a read error possible. This CDR3 is missing its conserved last phenylalanine or tryptophan, likely due to a read error. The CDR3 nucleotides read TGTGCCAGCAGCCATGTTCCAGATACGCAGTATTTA. Amino acids: CASSHVPDTQYL. The rearrangement links TRBV14 to TRBJ2-3; D gene uncertain. CDR1 SGHDN and CDR2 FVKESK come from the germline V gene. Trimming removed 3 bases from V and 4 bases from J, with 5 bases in between. The CDR3 is 12 residues long.

This clonotype was recorded only once. V is TRBV29-1 and J is TRBJ1-1; 10 bases agree with TRBD1. CDR3 size: 16 residues. CDR1 is SQVTM and CDR2 is ANQGSEA in the germline V gene. After removal of 1 base from V and 5 bases from J, the junction contained 10 bases not matched to a gene. This CDR3 is CSVEGGTGEHLTEAFF. The CDR3 DNA follows: TGCAGCGTTGAAGGGGGGACAGGGGAACATCTTACTGAAGCTTTCTTT. Supplemented by reference TRBV29-1 and TRBJ1-1, the full variable domain reads SAVISQKPSRDICQRGTSLTIQCQVDSQVTMMFWYRQQPGQSLTLIATANQGSEATYESGFVIDKFPISRPNLTFSTLTVSNMSPEDSSIYLCSVEGGTGEHLTEAFFGQGTRLTVV.

V and J are TRBV6-6 and TRBJ2-7; D uncertain. Germline-derived CDR1 and CDR2 are MNHNY and SVGAGI (reference sequence). V was shortened by 7 bases and J by 3 bases, with 7 bases between the two germline ends. This CDR3 is built from 11 residues. The CDR3 region has the DNA TGTGCCAGCAAGGGCAGCTACGAGCAGTACTTC. The encoded protein is CASKGSYEQYF.

The chain carries TRBV28 and TRBJ2-2; 7 bases are shared with TRBD1. Losses at the gene ends were 5 bases for V and 2 bases for J; bases not matched to a gene: 8. Germline lookup yields CDR1 MDHEN and CDR2 SYDVKM. CDR3 length equals 16 residues. CDR3: CASSLVRDSNTGELFF. The CDR3 DNA is TGTGCCAGCAGTCTAGTTCGGGACAGCAACACCGGGGAGCTGTTTTTT.

This clonotype showed up just a few times. As DNA, the CDR3 is TGCAGTGCTAGAGATTTGGCTAGCGGTTCCTACGAGCAGTACTTC. Its translation is CSARDLASGSYEQYF. The V gene is TRBV20-1, the J gene TRBJ2-7, with 7 bases fitting TRBD2. V trimming: 0 bases; J trimming: 1 base; junction bases outside the gene matches: 6. This CDR3 is 15 amino acids long. Germline loops: CDR1 DFQATT, CDR2 SNEGSKA (reference sequence).

This clonotype was seen many times. CDR3: CASSLPRGNTEAFF. The CDR3, as DNA: TGCGCCAGCAGCCTACCGAGGGGGAACACTGAAGCTTTCTTT. The chain has TRBV4-1 and TRBJ1-1; weak D call: TRBD1 (5 bases). The germline gives CDR1 MGHRA, CDR2 YSYEKL. CDR3 size: 14 residues. Trimming removed 4 bases from V and 1 base from J, with 10 bases in between.

This clonotype has only a few counts. The V gene is TRBV20-1, the J gene TRBJ1-1; D perhaps matches TRBD1 (6 bases). Trimming removed 6 bases from V and 10 bases from J, with 18 bases in between. The germline V gene encodes CDR1 DFQATT and CDR2 SNEGSKA (reference sequence). This CDR3 is 12 amino acids long. As DNA, the CDR3 is TGCAGTGCCACCCCGGGGGGCTTAGGAGCTTTCTTT. Translating it yields CSATPGGLGAFF.

The V and J genes are TRBV27 and TRBJ2-3; TRBD2 agrees at 9 bases. V was clipped by 3 bases and J by 6 bases; unmatched bases: 7. The V gene's germline CDR1 is MNHEY and CDR2 SMNVEV (reference sequence). The CDR3 is 15 residues long. This CDR3 reads CASSFRAGGRDTQYF. CDR3 DNA: TGTGCCAGCAGTTTTCGGGCGGGGGGGCGGGATACGCAGTATTTT.

The V and J genes are TRBV6-5 and TRBJ2-1; no reliable D call. Germline V gives CDR1 MNHEY, CDR2 SVGAGI. There are 13 residues in the CDR3. Trimming stripped 1 base from V and 5 bases from J, with 6 bases between. CDR3 protein: CASSYYPDNEQFF. The CDR3 DNA reads TGTGCCAGCAGTTACTACCCGGACAATGAGCAGTTCTTC.

The CDR3 DNA follows: TGTGCCAGTAGTGCGACGGAATTCAACTACGAGCAGTACTTC. Translation: CASSATEFNYEQYF. The V gene is TRBV19, the J gene TRBJ2-7; D unresolved. Germline-derived CDR1 and CDR2 are LNHDA and SQIVND (reference sequence). The germline V and J ends were trimmed by 5 bases and 3 bases, with 14 bases remaining between them. This CDR3 region has 14 residues.

The CDR3 here is CASSLGPALGYGYTF. In nucleotides, the CDR3 is TGTGCCAGCAGCTTAGGGCCAGCCCTAGGCTATGGCTACACCTTC. The chain has TRBV7-9 and TRBJ1-2; D not resolved. This CDR3 comprises 15 residues. Germline values: CDR1 SEHNR, CDR2 FQNEAQ (reference sequence). Trimming took off 1 base at V and 4 bases at J, with 13 bases between the two ends. Combining the CDR3 with reference TRBV7-9 and TRBJ1-2 gives the whole variable domain DTGVSQNPRHKITKRGQNVTFRCDPISEHNRLYWYRQTLGQGPEFLTYFQNEAQLEKSRLLSDRFSAERPKGSFSTLEIQRTEQGDSAMYLCASSLGPALGYGYTFGSGTRLTVV.

The chain uses TRBV28 and TRBJ1-2, with D perhaps matching TRBD1 (6 bases). This CDR3 spans 13 amino acids. V lost 7 bases to trimming and J lost 4 bases, with 13 bases between them. Germline V CDR1 and CDR2: MDHEN, SYDVKM. In nucleotides, the CDR3 is TGTGCCAGCACCCTGGGGACAACCTATGGCTACACCTTC. Protein sequence: CASTLGTTYGYTF.

The chain employs TRBV5-1 and TRBJ1-1, with 9 bases identical to TRBD1. The CDR3 length is 17 residues. The V gene end was trimmed by 4 bases and the J gene end by 11 bases; junction bases not matched to a gene: 21. From germline, CDR1 is SGHRS and CDR2 YFSETQ. CDR3 DNA: TGCGCCAGCAGCGAAGGACAGGGGTTAGCCTTGTTTGATGTTGCTTTCTTT. Its translation is CASSEGQGLALFDVAFF.

V usage is TRBV28 and J usage is TRBJ1-5; D is unclear. The CDR3 spans 15 residues. Trimming removed 3 bases from V and 1 base from J, with 10 bases in between. The germline CDR1 and CDR2 sequences are MDHEN and SYDVKM. The CDR3 is CASSFYRESNQPQHF. The CDR3 DNA sequence: TGTGCCAGCAGTTTTTATCGAGAAAGCAATCAGCCCCAGCATTTT.

The rearrangement links TRBV6-6 to TRBJ1-4; D is perhaps TRBD1 (5 bases). The germline V gene encodes CDR1 MNHNY and CDR2 SVGAGI (reference sequence). The V end lost 3 bases, the J end lost 4 bases, and 15 bases lay between the germline ends. There are 16 residues in the CDR3. CDR3 sequence: CASSYWAGTVNEKLFF. The CDR3 nucleotides read TGTGCCAGCAGTTATTGGGCCGGGACGGTTAATGAAAAACTGTTTTTT.

In its sample, this clonotype was seen many times. This chain connects TRBV7-8 to TRBJ1-1; 8 bases match TRBD1. V lost 6 bases, J lost 6 bases, and 3 bases stayed unmatched. This CDR3 spans 12 amino acids. CDR1 and CDR2 (germline): SGHVS, FQNEAQ. Here the CDR3 reads CASSRQGSEAFF. CDR3 sequence (DNA): TGTGCCAGCAGTAGACAGGGGTCTGAAGCTTTCTTT.

The chain employs TRBV9 and TRBJ2-6; TRBD2 is a possible D gene (6 bases). Germline CDR1 is SGDLS and CDR2 is YYNGEE. Trimming removed 4 bases from V and 0 bases from J, with 14 bases in between. The CDR3 runs 17 residues. In DNA form, the CDR3 reads TGTGCCAGCAGCTCTGGGGGGTCGGTCTCTGGGGCCAACGTCCTGACTTTC. It translates to CASSSGGSVSGANVLTF.

The J gene is TRBJ2-3, the V gene TRBV6-8; 7 positions match TRBD1. V was clipped by 9 bases and J by 3 bases; unmatched bases: 6. Germline values: CDR1 MNHGY, CDR2 SAAAGT. CDR3 size: 13 residues. For the CDR3, the DNA is TGTGCCAGTCAACAGGGGTTTACAGATACGCAGTATTTT. Encoded protein: CASQQGFTDTQYF.

The table lists this clonotype with a few counts. The rearrangement uses TRBV6-5 and TRBJ1-1; D uncertain. Germline-derived CDR1 and CDR2 are MNHEY and SVGAGI. With 0 bases removed from V and 0 bases from J, the gap between germline ends came to 17 bases. CDR3 length equals 18 residues. CDR3: CASSYSRRELNMNTEAFF. The CDR3, as DNA: TGTGCCAGCAGTTACTCAAGACGGGAACTAAACATGAACACTGAAGCTTTCTTT.

This clonotype was detected only a few times. The rearrangement joins TRBV7-2 to TRBJ2-1; 12 positions match TRBD2. In germline, CDR1 is SGHTA, CDR2 FQGNSA. CDR3 length: 16 residues. Germline trimming cut 1 base from V and 9 bases from J; bases unmatched to any gene: 7. The CDR3 DNA follows: TGTGCCAGCAGCTTAGTTCCTAGCGGGGGGGGCGTTGAGCAGTTCTTC. Its translation: CASSLVPSGGGVEQFF.

This rearrangement joins TRBV20-1 to TRBJ2-5; D not resolved. In germline, CDR1 is DFQATT, CDR2 SNEGSKA (reference sequence). The length of the CDR3 is 13 residues. The ends were cut back, 0 bases at V and 7 bases at J, with 12 bases in the middle. The CDR3 protein is CSARDPRWVTQYF. CDR3 coding DNA: TGCAGTGCTAGAGACCCGCGGTGGGTGACCCAGTACTTC.

The chain recombines TRBV27 with TRBJ1-1; no clear D gene. Germline V gene data show CDR1 as MNHEY and CDR2 as SMNVEV (reference sequence). The CDR3 extends over 14 amino acids. V was pared by 1 base and J by 3 bases, with 9 bases between. The CDR3 sequence: CASSLWGRDTEAFF. The CDR3, as DNA: TGTGCCAGCAGTTTATGGGGAAGGGACACTGAAGCTTTCTTT.

In the case of this clonotype: One end of the junction varies from germline; a read error may be responsible. This sequence joins TRBV6-8 and TRBJ2-5; the D is unclear. Germline-derived CDR1 and CDR2 are MNHGY and SAAAGT. The CDR3 extends over 14 amino acids. The chain's CDR3 is CANSYESPWETQYF. CDR3 nucleotides: TGTGCCAACAGTTACGAATCGCCCTGGGAGACCCAGTACTTC.

The chain links TRBV5-8 to TRBJ1-1; D is perhaps TRBD1 (6 bases). Germline CDR1 and CDR2: SGHTS and YDEGEE. Between the trimmed V and J ends, which lost 3 bases and 5 bases, there was a span of 20 bases. The CDR3 consists of 16 residues. The CDR3 spells CASSSDLDRSGTEAFF. CDR3 nucleotides: TGTGCCAGCAGCTCGGACCTAGACAGGTCGGGAACTGAAGCTTTCTTT.

This clonotype has a handful of counts. V gene TRBV23-1 combines with J gene TRBJ2-4; D remains unclear. TRBV23-1 is designated an ORF whose function remains uncertain. This CDR3 has 15 amino acids. V was shortened by 3 bases and J by 6 bases, with 15 bases between the two germline ends. The CDR3 coding sequence is TGCGCCAGCAGTCATCCGCAGGAATCCCCAAACATTCAGTACTTC. It specifies CASSHPQESPNIQYF.

This clonotype was picked up a small number of times. The rearrangement links TRBV24-1 to TRBJ2-5; TRBD2 might be the D (5 bases). V lost 4 bases and J 2 bases, leaving 19 bases between the germline ends. In germline, CDR1 is KGHDR, CDR2 SFDVKD. CDR3 size: 17 residues. CDR3 DNA: TGTGCCACCAGTGACTCTGCTTCGTGGACTCTTCAAGAGACCCAGTACTTC. This sequence encodes CATSDSASWTLQETQYF.